The 25 T cell receptor beta chains below come from one sample, sequenced in a study of graft-versus-host responses after intestinal transplantation. The method was immunoSEQ multiplex PCR; TCRdb's version includes in-frame clones alone and lacks a portion of them. The table includes roughly 16,000 clones, roughly four fifths detected once. Graft samples were processed, releasing intraepithelial and lamina propria lymphocytes. Sample: ileum tissue, taken about 19 months after intestinal transplantation. These receptors were collected from a human patient who received an intestinal transplant, so some T cells may come from the graft donor.

The V call is TRBV30, the J call TRBJ2-4; D might be TRBD1 or TRBD2, each matching 6 bases. V was pared by 4 bases and J by 2 bases, with 24 bases between. Germline V gene sequence: CDR1 GTSNPN, CDR2 SVGIG (reference sequence). The CDR3 sequence is 18 residues long. CDR3 protein: CAWIGQNPSRGTKNIQYF. The CDR3 nucleotides read TGTGCCTGGATTGGACAGAATCCTTCCCGGGGGACCAAAAACATTCAGTACTTC.

The chain combines TRBV6-5 with TRBJ1-2, with 7 bases identical to TRBD1. The V gene end was trimmed by 6 bases and the J gene end by 6 bases; junction bases not matched to a gene: 10. Germline V lookup: CDR1 MNHEY, CDR2 SVGAGI. The CDR3 totals 14 residues. CDR3 in DNA: TGTGCCAGCAGGGGGGACAGCGAAAGAGATGGCTACACCTTC. It yields the protein CASRGDSERDGYTF.

This sequence joins TRBV29-1 and TRBJ2-2; D unclear. This CDR3 has 14 amino acids. Germline loops: CDR1 SQVTM, CDR2 ANQGSEA. The V end was cut by 4 bases, the J end by 0 bases, with 9 bases between. This CDR3 reads CSVVGHANTGELFF. The CDR3 nucleotides read TGCAGCGTTGTAGGGCACGCGAACACCGGGGAGCTGTTTTTT.

This clone was found once. The V call is TRBV6-5, the J call TRBJ1-1; weak D call: TRBD1 (6 bases). Germline assignment: CDR1 MNHEY and CDR2 SVGAGI. The length of the CDR3 is 14 residues. V was clipped by 0 bases and J by 5 bases, with 10 bases between them. Written as DNA, the CDR3 is TGTGCCAGCAGTTACTCACAGGGAGGAACTGAAGCTTTCTTT. Translated, it gives CASSYSQGGTEAFF.

The V and J genes are TRBV6-5 and TRBJ1-1, with D possibly being TRBD1 (5 bases). Looked up from germline, CDR1 is MNHEY and CDR2 is SVGAGI. The CDR3 loop spans 12 amino acids. The ends were cut back, 7 bases at V and 8 bases at J, with 14 bases in the middle. CDR3 amino acids: CASTPTGGEAFF. CDR3 DNA: TGTGCCAGCACCCCTACCGGGGGAGAAGCTTTCTTT.

This clone appeared a single time. Being one base from a much bigger clone, this may be a read error. The chain combines TRBV6-5 with TRBJ1-1; the match to TRBD1 covers 8 bases. V lost 6 bases to trimming and J lost 6 bases; unmatched junction nucleotides: 9. Germline loops: CDR1 MNHEY, CDR2 SVGAGI. The CDR3 length is 14 residues. The CDR3 DNA reads TGTGCCAGCAGCTCTCCCAGGGGGCACGCTGAAGCTTTCTTT. Residues: CASSSPRGHAEAFF.

This chain connects TRBV18 to TRBJ1-1; TRBD1 might be the D (5 bases). Germline CDR1 reads KGHSH; CDR2 reads LQKENI. Deletions cut 3 bases from V and 4 bases from J, with 15 bases between. This CDR3 is built from 15 residues. The CDR3: CASSPPGAPSTEAFF. The CDR3 DNA is TGTGCCAGCTCACCCCCCGGGGCGCCGAGCACTGAAGCTTTCTTT.

The chain is built from TRBV5-4 and TRBJ2-5, with D perhaps matching TRBD1 or TRBD2 (5 bases each). The better agreement between TRBJ2-7 and the DNA end casts doubt on the J call. The length of the CDR3 is 13 residues. Germline V lookup: CDR1 SGHNT, CDR2 YYREEE (reference sequence). The CDR3 region has the DNA TGTGCCAGCAGCGGGGGAAGCTCCTACGAGCAGTACTTC. It encodes CASSGGSSYEQYF.

This chain connects TRBV10-3 to TRBJ2-1; D not certain. The length of the CDR3 is 11 residues. The germline CDR1 and CDR2 sequences are ENHRY and SYGVKD. V was pared by 4 bases and J by 5 bases, with 3 bases between. CDR3: CAISVDNEQFF. CDR3 in DNA: TGTGCCATCAGTGTTGACAATGAGCAGTTCTTC.

This chain links TRBV7-3 with TRBJ2-1; 10 bases are a match to TRBD2. V shed 5 bases and J 2 bases; nucleotides not matched to a gene: 6. Per the germline V gene, CDR1 is SGHTA and CDR2 is FQGTGA. The CDR3 extends over 16 amino acids. CDR3 amino acids: CASSPTSGVTYNEQFF. CDR3 sequence (DNA): TGTGCCAGCAGCCCAACTAGCGGGGTGACCTACAATGAGCAGTTCTTC. Together with reference TRBV7-3 and TRBJ2-1, the CDR3 gives the full variable domain: GAGVSQTPSNKVTEKGKYVELRCDPISGHTALYWYRQSLGQGPEFLIYFQGTGAADDSGLPNDRFFAVRPEGSVSTLKIQRTERGDSAVYLCASSPTSGVTYNEQFFGPGTRLTVL.

The V gene is TRBV6-5, the J gene TRBJ1-4, with unresolved D. The CDR3 covers 12 residues. V was shortened by 8 bases and J by 11 bases, with 15 bases between the two germline ends. CDR1 and CDR2 from the germline V gene are MNHEY and SVGAGI. The CDR3 reads CASRSSAEKLFF. The CDR3 coding sequence is TGTGCCAGCCGATCCTCAGCGGAGAAACTGTTTTTT.

The rearrangement uses TRBV5-1 and TRBJ2-5, with 10 bases matching TRBD1. CDR1 is SGHRS and CDR2 is YFSETQ in the germline V gene. The V and J ends lost 4 bases and 5 bases, in that order; junction bases with no gene match: 2. CDR3 length: 13 amino acids. CDR3 DNA sequence: TGCGCCAGCAGCAGGACAGGGGGGGAGACCCAGTACTTC. It encodes CASSRTGGETQYF.

This clone was found once. The J gene is TRBJ2-2, the V gene TRBV29-1; D gene ambiguous. Germline V lookup: CDR1 SQVTM, CDR2 ANQGSEA. This CDR3 spans 13 amino acids. Trimming shortened V by 7 bases and J by 5 bases, and 14 bases separated the two germline ends. CDR3 loop: CSAVGFGTGELFF. Here the CDR3 DNA reads TGCAGCGCCGTCGGTTTTGGGACCGGGGAGCTGTTTTTT.

The chain couples TRBV7-9 to TRBJ1-1, with 7 bases identical to TRBD1. The CDR3 length is 16 residues. V lost 0 bases and J lost 5; bases outside the gene matches: 9. CDR1 is SEHNR, CDR2 FQNEAQ, per germline (reference sequence). Written as DNA, the CDR3 is TGTGCCAGCAGCTTAGCGCCAGGACAGGAACGGACTGAAGCTTTCTTT. Translated: CASSLAPGQERTEAFF.

The CDR3 DNA reads as TGTGCCAGCAGACCAAGAACCTCTGGGGCCAACGTCCTGACTTTC. Translated, it gives CASRPRTSGANVLTF. V is TRBV6-1 and J is TRBJ2-6; unclear D gene. The CDR3 length is 15 residues. Germline V gene lookup returns CDR1 MNHNS and CDR2 SASEGT. Trimming left V 6 bases short and J 0 bases short, with 9 bases between.

V is TRBV5-1 and J is TRBJ2-7; D not certain. Germline V lookup: CDR1 SGHRS, CDR2 YFSETQ. The CDR3 consists of 15 residues. V lost 3 bases to trimming and J lost 0 bases, with 13 bases between them. CDR3: CASSSTTITSYEQYF. The CDR3 DNA is TGCGCCAGCAGCTCGACGACGATAACCTCCTACGAGCAGTACTTC.

This sequence joins TRBV4-2 and TRBJ1-3; D not resolved. The V and J ends lost 1 base and 4 bases respectively, with 17 bases between them. This CDR3 is 17 amino acids long. The V gene's germline CDR1 is LGHNA and CDR2 YNFKEQ. The CDR3 loop reads CASSQVRKAWWGNTIYF. DNA for the CDR3: TGTGCCAGCAGCCAAGTCCGGAAGGCCTGGTGGGGAAACACCATATATTTT.

This rearrangement joins TRBV4-1 to TRBJ2-1, with D unresolved. The length of the CDR3 is 14 residues. V was cut by 4 bases and J by 7 bases, with 14 bases left in between. Per the germline V gene, CDR1 is MGHRA and CDR2 is YSYEKL. CDR3 sequence reads: CASSRYLLNNEQFF. As DNA, the CDR3 is TGCGCCAGCAGCCGATACTTGCTGAATAATGAGCAGTTCTTC.

The sample holds a few counts of this clone. The chain is built from TRBV18 and TRBJ2-1; TRBD2 agrees at 9 bases. The CDR3 sequence is 18 residues long. CDR1 is KGHSH, CDR2 LQKENI, per germline. V lost 3 bases, J lost 5 bases, and 14 bases stayed unmatched. In DNA form, the CDR3 reads TGTGCCAGCTCACCTGGGGAACAGCGGGGGGCCGTGAACAATGAGCAGTTCTTC. It yields the protein CASSPGEQRGAVNNEQFF.

V and J are TRBV5-6 and TRBJ1-2, with D possibly matching TRBD1 (5 bases). Germline V lookup: CDR1 SGHDT, CDR2 YYEEEE. The CDR3 is 17 residues long. V was trimmed by 1 base and J by 0 bases, leaving 16 bases between them. In DNA, the CDR3 is TGTGCCAGCAGCTTGTTGTATTGGGACGCCTCTAACTATGGCTACACCTTC. This translates into CASSLLYWDASNYGYTF.

The chain carries TRBV27 and TRBJ1-4; D may be TRBD1 (6 bases). Germline CDR1 is MNHEY and CDR2 is SMNVEV (reference sequence). The CDR3 length is 15 residues. V was trimmed by 0 bases and J by 8 bases, leaving 13 bases between them. CDR3 nucleotide sequence: TGTGCCAGCAGTTTATCGTGGGGGGCGATCGAAAAACTGTTTTTT. It encodes CASSLSWGAIEKLFF.

The CDR3 DNA is TGCGCCAGCACAGAGACAGGGAAAGAGACCCAGTACTTC. It encodes CASTETGKETQYF. This chain joins TRBV4-1 and TRBJ2-5, with TRBD1 matching 7 bases. This CDR3 contains 13 residues. The trim removed 7 bases at V and 3 bases at J, leaving 5 bases unmatched. Looked up from germline, CDR1 is MGHRA and CDR2 is YSYEKL.

The chain couples TRBV6-1 to TRBJ2-3; D unclear. Trimming removed 7 bases from V and 0 bases from J, with 11 bases in between. Germline assignment: CDR1 MNHNS and CDR2 SASEGT. The CDR3 runs to 14 residues. CDR3 residues: CASTPSVSTDTQYF. CDR3 DNA: TGTGCCAGCACCCCATCGGTCAGCACAGATACGCAGTATTTT.

CDR3 nucleotide sequence: TGTGCCAGCAGTGAAGATAGTAGGGCTTCAGGGGGGGAGACCCAGTACTTC. Its translation: CASSEDSRASGGETQYF. V gene TRBV6-1 combines with J gene TRBJ2-5; weak D call: TRBD1 (7 bases). This CDR3 is built from 17 residues. CDR1 and CDR2 (germline): MNHNS, SASEGT. The V gene lost 1 base and the J gene lost 5 bases, with 20 bases spanning the gap.

The V and J genes are TRBV11-3 and TRBJ2-3; 7 nucleotides match TRBD2. The V and J ends lost 1 base and 5 bases, in that order; junction bases with no gene match: 15. The CDR3 extends over 18 amino acids. The germline CDR1 and CDR2 sequences are SGHNT and YENEEA. The CDR3 DNA reads as TGTGCCAGCAGCTTAGGAGTAACTAGCGACACGGCAATAGATACGCAGTATTTT. It translates to CASSLGVTSDTAIDTQYF.